These 3 T cell receptor beta chains were all obtained from the same sample, sequenced in a study of identical twins (dated by TCRdb to about 2016). Libraries were built with 5' RACE. Sequencing relied on an Illumina HiSeq 2000. TCRdb passed the public sequencing reads through fastp at Q25 and MiXCR, retaining productive beta sequences. Rows with one shared CDR3 protein collapse into an entry with the most common genes and DNA. The sample table contains about 570,000 distinct CDR3 sequences; only one count was recorded for 9% to 10% of them. The top ten hold 2.5% to 3% of the sample. The same sample was also studied in work on yellow fever vaccine responses in identical twins.

The sample comprised PBMCs. Every receptor here comes from a woman younger than 30 in good health.

The V call is TRBV11-2, the J call TRBJ1-6, with D maybe TRBD1 (6 bases). The length of the CDR3 is 18 residues. Trimming pared 4 bases from V and 2 bases from J, leaving 18 bases between. Germline assignment: CDR1 SGHAT and CDR2 FQNNGV. The DNA for the CDR3 is TGTGCCAGCAGCTCCTCACAGGGCCACACCACCTATAATTCACCCCTCCACTTT. It is translated as CASSSSQGHTTYNSPLHF.

In this sample, this clonotype turned up a few times. Written as DNA, the CDR3 is TGTGCCAGCCCGAGGGGTCGGAACACCGGGGAGCTGTTTTTT. Translating gives CASPRGRNTGELFF. V usage is TRBV2 and J usage is TRBJ2-2; either TRBD1 or TRBD2 may fit D (5 bases each). Trimming pared 8 bases from V and 1 base from J, leaving 11 bases between. The CDR3 sequence is 14 residues long. Germline V gene lookup returns CDR1 SNHLY and CDR2 FYNNEI.

V is TRBV7-2 and J is TRBJ2-2; D is possibly TRBD1 (5 bases). Germline loops: CDR1 SGHTA, CDR2 FQGNSA. CDR3 length: 16 residues. V lost 5 bases, J lost 1 base, and 14 bases lay in between. CDR3 DNA sequence: TGTGCCAGCAGCCTTCAGCGAGGACAGAACACCGGGGAGCTGTTTTTT. It is translated as CASSLQRGQNTGELFF.